This T cell receptor (beta chain) was sequenced for a study of T cell repertoires in cytomegalovirus infection. Germline V gene data show CDR1 as DFQATT and CDR2 as SNEGSKA (reference sequence). The CDR3 has 15 amino acids. V lost 5 bases and J lost 7; bases outside the gene matches: 11. In this sample, this clonotype turned up a few times. TCRdb reanalysed the reads using MiXCR and keeps one entry per CDR3 protein. Of about 230,000 distinct CDR3 sequences listed, under 25% were seen once; the top ten hold 15% to 20%. Input material: CD8+ T cells from PBMCs. This receptor was identified in a human donor in good health (CMV status not recorded). Some clones in this sample may be carry-over from other donors' samples. The J gene is TRBJ2-1, the V gene TRBV20-1, with 10 bases fitting TRBD2. The CDR3 coding sequence is TGCAGTGCTGCAAACATCGCTAGCGGGGGTAATGAGCAGTTCTTC. Amino acids: CSAANIASGGNEQFF.